The present entry profiles one T cell receptor beta chain with its context. Its antigen is unknown. This sample is drawn from a study of cytomegalovirus exposure and HLA in healthy donors. About the study: The roughly 100 million unique TCR beta sequences, from 150 million to 200 million T cells, were found by an earlier analysis.

Study outcomes and limitations: V- and J-gene trimming of TCR beta was linked (in a later analysis) to a missense DCLRE1C variant. Data from an earlier analysis indicated that most TCR beta V segments were productive either about 90% or about 30% of the time.

In the PCR, 60 Vbeta and 13 Jbeta primers were used. This table comes from immunoSEQ multiplex PCR, and its TCRdb copy is limited to in-frame clones, with some not included. The repertoire holds over 130,000 clones, around 59% seen once, with about 1.8% in the top ten. Sequenced sample: PBMCs. This receptor was obtained from a male donor in good health and CMV-seronegative.

The DNA of the CDR3 is TGTGCCAGTGTAAAGGACAGGGGATACAATGAGCAGTTCTTC. This encodes CASVKDRGYNEQFF. The chain uses TRBV19 and TRBJ2-1; TRBD1 matches 9 bases. V shed 8 bases and J 4 bases; nucleotides not matched to a gene: 6. The germline V gene encodes CDR1 LNHDA and CDR2 SQIVND (reference sequence). The CDR3 totals 14 residues.